This section outlines one TCR beta chain sequence together with its context. Authors' methods: Estimates of nucleated cell counts were drawn from the amplification of reference gene primers. The method was immunoSEQ multiplex PCR; TCRdb's version includes in-frame clones alone and lacks a portion of them. Clone size and the V and J calls come from that table; the DNA yielded D and trimming. The sample carries 150,000 to 200,000 clones, around 80% recorded once. The CDR3 spans 14 residues. CDR1 and CDR2 (germline): SGHAT, FQNNGV. V was clipped by 5 bases and J by 2 bases, with 12 bases between them. The sample is drawn from a study of blood T cell repertoires in COVID-19. About the study: Symptom resolution, clearance, or two negative PCRs marked the recovered donors of Cohort 3. Samples came from the United States, Italy and Spain, spanning acute and convalescent COVID-19.

Input material: PBMCs or T cells enriched from blood (not recorded which). The rearrangement links TRBV11-2 to TRBJ2-5; D uncertain. This TCR came from a woman between 70 and 85 years old in a cohort exposed to, infected with or recovered from COVID-19 (not recorded which). CDR3 loop: CASSPVGRQETQYF. In DNA, the CDR3 is TGTGCCAGCAGCCCCGTGGGCAGACAAGAGACCCAGTACTTC.